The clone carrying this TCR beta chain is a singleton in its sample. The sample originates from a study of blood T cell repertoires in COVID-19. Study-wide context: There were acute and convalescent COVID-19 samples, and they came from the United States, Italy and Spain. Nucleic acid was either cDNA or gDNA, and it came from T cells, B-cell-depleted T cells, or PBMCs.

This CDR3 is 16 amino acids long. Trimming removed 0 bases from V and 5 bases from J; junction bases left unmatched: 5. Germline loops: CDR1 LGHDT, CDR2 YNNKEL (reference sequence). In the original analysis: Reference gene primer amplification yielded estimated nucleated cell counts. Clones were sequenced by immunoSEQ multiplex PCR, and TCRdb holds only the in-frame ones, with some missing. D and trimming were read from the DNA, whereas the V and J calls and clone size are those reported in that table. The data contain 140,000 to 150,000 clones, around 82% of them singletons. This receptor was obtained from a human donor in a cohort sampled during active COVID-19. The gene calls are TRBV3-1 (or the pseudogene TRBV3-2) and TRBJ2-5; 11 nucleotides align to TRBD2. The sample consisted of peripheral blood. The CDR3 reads CASSQDIAGGPETQYF. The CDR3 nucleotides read TGTGCCAGCAGCCAAGACATAGCGGGAGGGCCGGAGACCCAGTACTTC.